Described below is a single T cell receptor (beta chain) sequence and its context. Germline values: CDR1 PRHDT, CDR2 FYEKMQ (reference sequence). The CDR3 is made up of 15 amino acids. The trim removed 5 bases at V and 4 bases at J, leaving 9 bases unmatched. Using a J-beta primer mix together with a sample-barcoded 5' primer, a second PCR was run for 7 to 11 cycles. One entry per CDR3 protein results from TCRdb running MiXCR on the 5' RACE reads. Of 700,000 to 850,000 distinct CDR3 sequences listed, about 55% are singletons. The data derive from a study of blood T cells in healthy people across ages.

The genes are TRBV13 and TRBJ1-2; TRBD1 matches 8 bases. The TCR sequence derives from a man older than 75 in good health. Sequenced input: blood. The CDR3 sequence is CASSPRDRMGYGYTF. The CDR3 DNA is TGTGCCAGCAGCCCAAGGGACAGGATGGGCTATGGCTACACCTTC.